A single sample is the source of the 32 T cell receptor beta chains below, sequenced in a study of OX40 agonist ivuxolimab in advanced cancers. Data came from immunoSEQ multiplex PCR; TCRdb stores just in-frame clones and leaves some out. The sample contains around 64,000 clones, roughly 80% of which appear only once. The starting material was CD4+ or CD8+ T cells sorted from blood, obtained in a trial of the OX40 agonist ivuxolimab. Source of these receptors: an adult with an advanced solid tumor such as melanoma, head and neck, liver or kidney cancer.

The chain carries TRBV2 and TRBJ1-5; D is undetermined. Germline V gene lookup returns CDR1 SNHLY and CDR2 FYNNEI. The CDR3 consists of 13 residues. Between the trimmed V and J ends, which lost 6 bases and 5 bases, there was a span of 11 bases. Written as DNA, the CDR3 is TGTGCCAGCAGGGCCAGGACCGATCAGCCCCAGCATTTT. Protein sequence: CASRARTDQPQHF.

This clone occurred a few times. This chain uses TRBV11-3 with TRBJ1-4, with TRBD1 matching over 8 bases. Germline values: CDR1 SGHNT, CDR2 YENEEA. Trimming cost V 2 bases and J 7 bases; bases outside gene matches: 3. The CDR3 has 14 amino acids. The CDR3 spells CASSLTGTGEKLFF. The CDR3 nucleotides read TGTGCCAGCAGCTTAACCGGGACAGGTGAAAAACTGTTTTTT.

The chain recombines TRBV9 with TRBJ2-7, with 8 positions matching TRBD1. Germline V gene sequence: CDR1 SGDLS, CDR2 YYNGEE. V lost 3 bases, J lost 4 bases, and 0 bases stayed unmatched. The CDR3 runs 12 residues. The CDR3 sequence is CASSGTGYEQYF. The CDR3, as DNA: TGTGCCAGCAGCGGGACAGGGTACGAGCAGTACTTC.

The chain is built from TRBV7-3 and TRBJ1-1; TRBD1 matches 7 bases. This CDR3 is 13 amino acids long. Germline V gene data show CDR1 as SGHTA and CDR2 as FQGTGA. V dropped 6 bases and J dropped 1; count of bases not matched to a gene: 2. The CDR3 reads CASRRQGNTEAFF. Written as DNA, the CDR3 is TGTGCCAGCAGGCGACAGGGGAACACTGAAGCTTTCTTT. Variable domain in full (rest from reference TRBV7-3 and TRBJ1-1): GAGVSQTPSNKVTEKGKYVELRCDPISGHTALYWYRQSLGQGPEFLIYFQGTGAADDSGLPNDRFFAVRPEGSVSTLKIQRTERGDSAVYLCASRRQGNTEAFFGQGTRLTVV.

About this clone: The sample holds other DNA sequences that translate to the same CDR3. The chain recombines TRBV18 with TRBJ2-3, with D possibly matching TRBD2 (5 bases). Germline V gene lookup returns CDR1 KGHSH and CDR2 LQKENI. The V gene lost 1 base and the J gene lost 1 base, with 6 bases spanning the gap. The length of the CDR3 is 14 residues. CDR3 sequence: CASSPQGGTDTQYF. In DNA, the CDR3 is TGTGCCAGCTCACCACAGGGAGGCACAGATACGCAGTATTTT.

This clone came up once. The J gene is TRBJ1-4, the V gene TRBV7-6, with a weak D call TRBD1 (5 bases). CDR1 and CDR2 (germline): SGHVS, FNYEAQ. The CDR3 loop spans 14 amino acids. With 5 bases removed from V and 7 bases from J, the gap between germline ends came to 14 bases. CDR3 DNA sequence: TGTGCCAGCAGCAGGGACCTGGGAGGTGAAAAACTGTTTTTT. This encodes CASSRDLGGEKLFF. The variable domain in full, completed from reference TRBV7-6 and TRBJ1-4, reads GAGVSQSPRYKVTKRGQDVALRCDPISGHVSLYWYRQALGQGPEFLTYFNYEAQQDKSGLPNDRFSAERPEGSISTLTIQRTEQRDSAMYRCASSRDLGGEKLFFGSGTQLSVL.

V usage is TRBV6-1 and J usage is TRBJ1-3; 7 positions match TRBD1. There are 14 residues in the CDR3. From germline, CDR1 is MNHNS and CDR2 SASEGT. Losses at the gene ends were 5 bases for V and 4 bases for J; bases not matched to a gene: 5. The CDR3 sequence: CASSLTGKGNTIYF. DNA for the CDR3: TGTGCCAGCAGTCTGACAGGGAAGGGAAACACCATATATTTT.

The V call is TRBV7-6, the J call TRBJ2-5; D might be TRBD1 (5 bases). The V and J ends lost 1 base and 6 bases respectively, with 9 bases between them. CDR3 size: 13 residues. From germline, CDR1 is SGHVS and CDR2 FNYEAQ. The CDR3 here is CASSLGQGQTQYF. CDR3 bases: TGTGCCAGCAGCTTAGGGCAGGGTCAGACCCAGTACTTC.

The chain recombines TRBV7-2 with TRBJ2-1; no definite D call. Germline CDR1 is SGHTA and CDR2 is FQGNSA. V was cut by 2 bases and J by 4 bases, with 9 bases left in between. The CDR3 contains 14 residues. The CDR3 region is CASSLNPQYNEQFF. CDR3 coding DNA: TGTGCCAGCAGCTTAAATCCTCAGTACAATGAGCAGTTCTTC.

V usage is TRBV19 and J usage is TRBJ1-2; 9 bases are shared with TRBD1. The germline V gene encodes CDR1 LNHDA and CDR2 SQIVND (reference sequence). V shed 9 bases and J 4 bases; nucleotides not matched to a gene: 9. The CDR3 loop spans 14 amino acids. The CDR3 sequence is CASKTGTGIYGYTF. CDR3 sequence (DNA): TGTGCCAGCAAGACCGGGACAGGGATCTATGGCTACACCTTC.

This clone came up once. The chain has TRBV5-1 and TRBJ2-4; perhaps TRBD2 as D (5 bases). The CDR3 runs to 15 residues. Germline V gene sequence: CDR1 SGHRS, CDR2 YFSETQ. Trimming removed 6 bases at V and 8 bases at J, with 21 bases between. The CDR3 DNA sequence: TGCGCCAGCACAGAAAACAGCGGCAGTCGGGACATTCAGTACTTC. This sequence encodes CASTENSGSRDIQYF.

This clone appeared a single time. CDR3 in DNA: TGTGCCATCAGTGGGCTAGGAGAGACCCAGTACTTC. Translated, it gives CAISGLGETQYF. The chain combines TRBV10-3 with TRBJ2-5; D uncertain. CDR1 is ENHRY, CDR2 SYGVKD, per germline. The CDR3 extends over 12 amino acids. The V and J ends lost 4 bases and 4 bases respectively, with 7 bases between them.

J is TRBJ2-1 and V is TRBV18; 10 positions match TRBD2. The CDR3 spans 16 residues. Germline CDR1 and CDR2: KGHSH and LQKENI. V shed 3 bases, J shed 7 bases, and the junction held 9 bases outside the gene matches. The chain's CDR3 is CASSPRTSGSHNEQFF. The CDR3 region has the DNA TGTGCCAGCTCACCCCGGACTAGCGGTTCCCATAATGAGCAGTTCTTC.

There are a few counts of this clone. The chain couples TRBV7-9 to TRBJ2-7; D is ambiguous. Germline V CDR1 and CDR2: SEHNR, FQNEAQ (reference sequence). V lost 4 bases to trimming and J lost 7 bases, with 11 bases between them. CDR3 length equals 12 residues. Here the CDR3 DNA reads TGTGCCAGCAGCTACTATGTGAGGGAGCAGTACTTC. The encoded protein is CASSYYVREQYF.

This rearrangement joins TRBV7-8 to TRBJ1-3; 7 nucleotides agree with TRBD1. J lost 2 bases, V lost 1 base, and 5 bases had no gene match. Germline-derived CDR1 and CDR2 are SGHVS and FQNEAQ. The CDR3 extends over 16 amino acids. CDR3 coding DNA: TGTGCCAGCAGCTTAGGCCGGACAGGTCCTGGAAACACCATATATTTT. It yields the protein CASSLGRTGPGNTIYF.

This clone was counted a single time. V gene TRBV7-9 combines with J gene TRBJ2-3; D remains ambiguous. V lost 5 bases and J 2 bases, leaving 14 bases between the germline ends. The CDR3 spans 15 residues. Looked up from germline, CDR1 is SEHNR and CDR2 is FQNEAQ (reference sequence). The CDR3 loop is CASSPRLGPTDTQYF. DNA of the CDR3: TGTGCCAGCAGCCCCCGGCTAGGGCCCACAGATACGCAGTATTTT.

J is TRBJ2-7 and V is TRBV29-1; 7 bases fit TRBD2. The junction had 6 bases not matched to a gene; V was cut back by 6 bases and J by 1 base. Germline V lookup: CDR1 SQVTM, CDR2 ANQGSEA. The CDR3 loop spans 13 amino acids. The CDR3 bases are TGCAGCGTCGCCAGCGGGGAGTCCTACGAGCAGTACTTC. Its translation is CSVASGESYEQYF.

CDR3 bases: TGCAGCGTTGATGGTGGGGCCACCTTGGGCACTGAAGCTTTCTTT. Protein sequence: CSVDGGATLGTEAFF. This chain uses TRBV29-1 with TRBJ1-1, with D possibly being TRBD1 (5 bases). CDR3 length: 15 residues. CDR1 and CDR2 from the germline V gene are SQVTM and ANQGSEA. The V end was cut by 3 bases, the J end by 4 bases, with 18 bases between.

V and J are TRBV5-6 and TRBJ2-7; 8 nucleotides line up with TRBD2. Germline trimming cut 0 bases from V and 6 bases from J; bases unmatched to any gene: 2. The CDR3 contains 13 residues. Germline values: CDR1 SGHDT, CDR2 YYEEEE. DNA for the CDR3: TGTGCCAGCAGCTTGGCGGCGGGAGGCGAGCAGTACTTC. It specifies CASSLAAGGEQYF.

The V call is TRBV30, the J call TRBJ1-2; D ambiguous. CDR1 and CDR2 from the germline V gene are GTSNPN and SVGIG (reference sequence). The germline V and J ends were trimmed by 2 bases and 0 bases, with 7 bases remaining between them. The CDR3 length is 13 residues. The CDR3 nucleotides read TGTGCCTGGAGTATAGGAGCTAACTATGGCTACACCTTC. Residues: CAWSIGANYGYTF.

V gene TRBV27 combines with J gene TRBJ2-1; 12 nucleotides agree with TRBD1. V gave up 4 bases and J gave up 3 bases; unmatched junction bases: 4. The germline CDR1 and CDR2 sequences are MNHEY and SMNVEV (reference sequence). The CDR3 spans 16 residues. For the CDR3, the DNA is TGTGCCAGCAGTTCGGGACAGGGGGCAATCTACAATGAGCAGTTCTTC. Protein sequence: CASSSGQGAIYNEQFF.

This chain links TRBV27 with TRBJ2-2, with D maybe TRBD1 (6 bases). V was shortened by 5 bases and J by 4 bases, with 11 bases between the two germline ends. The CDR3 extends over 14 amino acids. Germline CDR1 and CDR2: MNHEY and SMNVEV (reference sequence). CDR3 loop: CASSPQTGTGELFF. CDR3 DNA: TGTGCCAGCAGTCCGCAGACAGGCACCGGGGAGCTGTTTTTT.

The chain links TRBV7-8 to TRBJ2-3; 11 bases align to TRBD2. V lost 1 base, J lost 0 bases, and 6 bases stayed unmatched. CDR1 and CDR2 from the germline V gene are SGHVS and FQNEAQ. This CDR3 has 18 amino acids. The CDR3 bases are TGTGCCAGCAGCTTAGGACTAGCGGGGACTTCTAGCACAGATACGCAGTATTTT. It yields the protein CASSLGLAGTSSTDTQYF.

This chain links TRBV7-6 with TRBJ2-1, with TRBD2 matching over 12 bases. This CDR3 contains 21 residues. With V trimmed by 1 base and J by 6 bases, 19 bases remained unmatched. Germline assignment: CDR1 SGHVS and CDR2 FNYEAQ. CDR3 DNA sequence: TGTGCCAGCAGCTTAGAGGTTCCTAGCGGGAGGGCGAGGCGCGGAGTCAATGAGCAGTTCTTC. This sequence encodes CASSLEVPSGRARRGVNEQFF. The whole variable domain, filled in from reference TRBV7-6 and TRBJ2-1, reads GAGVSQSPRYKVTKRGQDVALRCDPISGHVSLYWYRQALGQGPEFLTYFNYEAQQDKSGLPNDRFSAERPEGSISTLTIQRTEQRDSAMYRCASSLEVPSGRARRGVNEQFFGPGTRLTVL.

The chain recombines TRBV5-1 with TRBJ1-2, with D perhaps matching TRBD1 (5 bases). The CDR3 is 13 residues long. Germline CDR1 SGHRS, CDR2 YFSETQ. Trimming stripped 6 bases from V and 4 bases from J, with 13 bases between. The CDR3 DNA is TGCGCCAGCAAGGGGAATTCGCCCTATGGCTACACCTTC. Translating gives CASKGNSPYGYTF.

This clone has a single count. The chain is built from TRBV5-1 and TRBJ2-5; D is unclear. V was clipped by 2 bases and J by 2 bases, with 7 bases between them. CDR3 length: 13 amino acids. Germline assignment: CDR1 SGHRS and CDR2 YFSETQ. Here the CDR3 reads CASSFSPQETQYF. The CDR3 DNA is TGCGCCAGCAGCTTCTCCCCTCAAGAGACCCAGTACTTC. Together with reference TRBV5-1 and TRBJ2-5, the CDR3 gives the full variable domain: KAGVTQTPRYLIKTRGQQVTLSCSPISGHRSVSWYQQTPGQGLQFLFEYFSETQRNKGNFPGRFSGRQFSNSRSEMNVSTLELGDSALYLCASSFSPQETQYFGPGTRLLVL.

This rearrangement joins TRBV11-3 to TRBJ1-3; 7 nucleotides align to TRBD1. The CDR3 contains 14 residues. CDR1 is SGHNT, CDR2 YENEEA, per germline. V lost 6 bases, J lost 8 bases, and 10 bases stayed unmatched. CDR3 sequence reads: CASSYTGESDTIYF. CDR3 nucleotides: TGTGCCAGCAGTTATACAGGGGAGTCGGACACCATATATTTT. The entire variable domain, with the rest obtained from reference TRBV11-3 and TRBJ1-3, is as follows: EAGVVQSPRYKIIEKKQPVAFWCNPISGHNTLYWYLQNLGQGPELLIRYENEEAVDDSQLPKDRFSAERLKGVDSTLKIQPAELGDSAVYLCASSYTGESDTIYFGEGSWLTVV.

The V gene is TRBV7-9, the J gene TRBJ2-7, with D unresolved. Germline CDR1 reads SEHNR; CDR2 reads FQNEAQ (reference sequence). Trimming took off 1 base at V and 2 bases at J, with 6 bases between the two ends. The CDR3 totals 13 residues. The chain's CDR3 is CASSLDTTYEQYF. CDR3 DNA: TGTGCCAGCAGCTTAGACACGACCTACGAGCAGTACTTC.

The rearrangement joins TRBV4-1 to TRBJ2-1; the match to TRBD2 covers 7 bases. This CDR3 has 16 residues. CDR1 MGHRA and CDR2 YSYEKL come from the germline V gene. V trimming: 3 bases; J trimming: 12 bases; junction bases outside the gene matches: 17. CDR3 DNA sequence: TGCGCCAGCAGCCACCCTGGGGGGGATGGAGCCCCGGGGCAGTTCTTC. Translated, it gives CASSHPGGDGAPGQFF.

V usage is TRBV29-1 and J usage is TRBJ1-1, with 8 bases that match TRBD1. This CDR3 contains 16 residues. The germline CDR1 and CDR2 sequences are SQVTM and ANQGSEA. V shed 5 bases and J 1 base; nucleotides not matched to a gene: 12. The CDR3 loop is CSVLDRERPPNTEAFF. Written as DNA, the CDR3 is TGCAGCGTTCTGGACAGGGAAAGGCCTCCGAACACTGAAGCTTTCTTT.

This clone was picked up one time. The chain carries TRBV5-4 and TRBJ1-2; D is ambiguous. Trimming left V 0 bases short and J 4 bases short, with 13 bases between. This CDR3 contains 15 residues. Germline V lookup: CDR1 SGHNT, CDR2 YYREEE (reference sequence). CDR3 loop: CASSLDTGLGYGYTF. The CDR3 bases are TGTGCCAGCAGCTTGGATACCGGGCTGGGCTATGGCTACACCTTC.

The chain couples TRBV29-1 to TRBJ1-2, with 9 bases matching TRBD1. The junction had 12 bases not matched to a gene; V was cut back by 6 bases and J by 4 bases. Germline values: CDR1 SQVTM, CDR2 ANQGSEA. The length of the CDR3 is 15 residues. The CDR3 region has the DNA TGCAGCGTCCACTCAGACCGGGACAGGGTCTATGGCTACACCTTC. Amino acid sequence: CSVHSDRDRVYGYTF.